This TCR beta chain was obtained from a study of cytotoxic CD8 clonotypes in ibrutinib-treated CLL. With 7 bases removed from V and 0 bases from J, the gap between germline ends came to 7 bases. The CDR3 runs to 14 residues. Germline lookup yields CDR1 SNHLY and CDR2 FYNNEI. TCRdb keeps only in-frame clones here, not all; method: immunoSEQ multiplex PCR. Of 300,000 to 400,000 clones listed, about 64% are singletons. The table lists this clone with a few counts. Its cognate antigen is unknown. Study findings and constraints: Treatment saw public clonotypes, which were uncommon, either contract or stay stable.

Sequenced material: PBMCs, taken after 36 months of ibrutinib treatment. This TCR was recovered from a human donor with chronic lymphocytic leukemia. This chain uses TRBV2 with TRBJ2-6; D gene uncertain. The chain's CDR3 is CASNRRSGANVLTF. CDR3 in DNA: TGTGCCAGCAATAGGCGCTCTGGGGCCAACGTCCTGACTTTC.